The 10 T cell receptor beta chains below come from one sample, sequenced in a study of tumor-infiltrating lymphocytes in primary liver carcinoma. Both RNA and DNA were isolated together from about 21-30 mg of bulk tissue that had not been sorted. TCR beta cDNA was reverse-transcribed from roughly 520 ng of total RNA. The reaction used a constant-region primer and ProtoScript II reverse transcriptase. Slightly modified ARM-PCR, run as three nested multiplex PCR rounds, produced the TCR beta libraries. TRBV1-TRBV30 forward and Cbeta reverse primers drove the first two approximately 10-cycle rounds. TCRdb re-called the multiplex PCR reads with MiXCR, one entry per CDR3 protein. Among about 74,000 distinct CDR3 sequences listed, over 60% were seen once. Sequences were obtained from liver tumor tissue from sampling region 4. Indicated subset: tumor region T4, right-lateral pole. These receptors all come from a man aged 35 to 55 with primary liver carcinoma and hepatitis B virus infection.

The rearrangement joins TRBV6-1 to TRBJ1-5; possibly TRBD1 for D (5 bases). Looked up from germline, CDR1 is MNHNS and CDR2 is SASEGT. This CDR3 has 13 residues. CDR3 nucleotides: TGTGTCAGTTGCGATACAGGTGATGTCCCCCAGCATTTT. Translated: CVSCDTGDVPQHF.

J is TRBJ2-1 and V is TRBV6-5, with TRBD2 identical over 12 bases. Germline V gives CDR1 MNHEY, CDR2 SVGAGI. This CDR3 is 16 amino acids long. CDR3 residues: CDSSSVGLAGYDEQFF. DNA for the CDR3: TGTGACAGTAGTTCCGTTGGACTAGCGGGATACGATGAGCAGTTCTTC.

V gene TRBV6-5 combines with J gene TRBJ2-1, with 13 bases matching TRBD2. The germline CDR1 and CDR2 sequences are MNHEY and SVGAGI. The CDR3 length is 15 residues. Written as DNA, the CDR3 is TGTTTCAGCAGGCTACTAGCGGGAGGGATAAATGAGCAGTTCTTC. Translated, it gives CFSRLLAGGINEQFF.

As for this clonotype: A read error may produce the germline difference seen at one junction end. The chain uses TRBV11-1 and TRBJ2-7; D call uncertain. Germline CDR1 and CDR2: SGHAT and FQDESV (reference sequence). The CDR3 extends over 15 amino acids. The CDR3 here is CASSLEATAFYEQYF. The CDR3, as DNA: TGTGCCAGCAGCTTAGAGGCGACCGCGTTCTACGAGCAATACTTC.

For this clonotype: The junction departs from germline at one end; a sequencing error may be responsible. V gene TRBV7-9 combines with J gene TRBJ2-7, with D unclear. Germline V gives CDR1 SEHNR, CDR2 FQNEAQ (reference sequence). CDR3 size: 14 residues. CDR3 sequence: CTSSLGRSEGEQYF. Here the CDR3 DNA reads TGTACCAGCAGCTTAGGTCGGTCAGAAGGGGAGCAGTACTTC.

The chain links TRBV12-3 or TRBV12-4 to TRBJ2-5; a weak D match, TRBD1 (6 bases). The CDR3 runs 13 residues. V gave up 9 bases and J gave up 1 base, with 12 bases separating them. The CDR3 is CASSRDIQETQYF. Here the CDR3 DNA reads TGTGCCAGTAGCCGGGACATCCAAGAGACCCAGTACTTC.

At least ten counts were recorded for this clonotype. The chain employs TRBV7-8 and TRBJ2-3; TRBD2 agrees at 8 bases. Germline trimming cut 0 bases from V and 10 bases from J; bases unmatched to any gene: 6. Germline lookup yields CDR1 SGHVS and CDR2 FQNEAQ. The CDR3 consists of 14 residues. CDR3 nucleotide sequence: TGTGCCAGCAGCTTAGCGCTGGCGGGAGGATCGCAGTATTTT. It is translated as CASSLALAGGSQYF.

The chain couples TRBV6-5 to TRBJ2-6; 8 bases fit TRBD1. The CDR3 extends over 18 amino acids. Germline lookup yields CDR1 MNHEY and CDR2 SVGAGI. After removal of 5 bases from V and 2 bases from J, the junction contained 11 bases not matched to a gene. For the CDR3, the DNA is TGTGCCAGCAGTATTTGGACAGGGATAAGAGCTGGGGCCAACGTCCTGACTTTC. Translation: CASSIWTGIRAGANVLTF.

The rearrangement uses TRBV29-1 and TRBJ2-3, with 7 bases lining up with TRBD2. The CDR3 has 14 amino acids. Germline V gives CDR1 SQVTM, CDR2 ANQGSEA. The V segment lost 6 bases and the J segment 4 bases; nucleotides outside the gene matches: 10. The DNA of the CDR3 is TGCAGCGTCCGACTCGGGAGGTCGGCAGATACGCAGTATTTT. It translates to CSVRLGRSADTQYF.

Regarding this clonotype: One base away lies a much larger clone, so this may be a sequencing read error. The chain links TRBV4-1 to TRBJ2-3, with unresolved D. Germline V gene data show CDR1 as MGHRA and CDR2 as YSYEKL. The CDR3 runs 14 residues. The DNA for the CDR3 is TGCGCCGGCAGCCGAGATCCCTTATCAAATACGCAGTATTTT. Translated, it gives CAGSRDPLSNTQYF.